There are a few counts of the clone carrying this TCR beta chain. Library preparation (for TCRbeta) was performed with unique molecular identifiers. TCRdb independently ran MiXCR on the PCR reads; one entry per CDR3 protein. Found here are about 540,000 distinct CDR3 sequences, around 17% of them singletons; the top ten hold 3.3%. The data belong to a study of T-cell reconstitution after alpha-beta-depleted transplantation in children. Germline V lookup: CDR1 SGHRS, CDR2 YFSETQ. This CDR3 spans 15 amino acids. With V trimmed by 3 bases and J by 3 bases, 3 bases remained unmatched. The starting material was PBMCs from the stem cell graft donor, obtained from the stem cell graft. The rearrangement joins TRBV5-1 to TRBJ1-5, with TRBD1 matching 10 bases. The receptor's source is a human donor who donated a stem cell graft to a child with acute lymphoblastic leukemia. CDR3 sequence: CASSSGTGANQPQHF. Written as DNA, the CDR3 is TGCGCCAGCAGCTCCGGGACAGGGGCCAATCAGCCCCAGCATTTT.